The 6 T cell receptor beta chains given below trace back to one sample, sequenced in a study of Tregs in tolerant kidney transplant recipients. Profiling relied on immunoSEQ multiplex PCR, and the TCRdb table lists in-frame clones only, not all of them. The table has about 83,000 clones, 95% to 98% seen once. The sample here was CD4+ T cells from blood, taken before the transplant. All receptors come from a human donor who received a combined kidney and bone marrow transplant.

The chain couples TRBV4-2 to TRBJ1-1; D is uncertain. Trimming pared 4 bases from V and 6 bases from J, leaving 15 bases between. The V gene's germline CDR1 is LGHNA and CDR2 YNFKEQ. CDR3 length equals 14 residues. CDR3: CASSLEGPVPEAFF. The DNA of the CDR3 is TGTGCCAGCAGCCTAGAGGGCCCAGTACCTGAAGCTTTCTTT.

The gene calls are TRBV7-2 and TRBJ1-4; the match to TRBD1 covers 10 bases. Germline lookup yields CDR1 SGHTA and CDR2 FQGNSA. CDR3 length: 17 amino acids. With V trimmed by 4 bases and J by 7 bases, 12 bases remained unmatched. CDR3 DNA: TGTGCCAGCAGCTCCACCCGGGACAGGGGACGGGGTGAAAAACTGTTTTTT. Residues: CASSSTRDRGRGEKLFF.

Here the CDR3 reads CASSLAIQGGPQETQYF. DNA for the CDR3: TGTGCCAGCAGCTTAGCAATACAGGGGGGCCCCCAAGAGACCCAGTACTTC. The V call is TRBV11-3, the J call TRBJ2-5; TRBD1 matches 8 bases. Per germline, CDR1 SGHNT and CDR2 YENEEA. This CDR3 comprises 17 residues. V gave up 1 base and J gave up 1 base; unmatched junction bases: 8. The full variable domain, in which reference TRBV11-3 and TRBJ2-5 provide the parts outside the CDR3, is EAGVVQSPRYKIIEKKQPVAFWCNPISGHNTLYWYLQNLGQGPELLIRYENEEAVDDSQLPKDRFSAERLKGVDSTLKIQPAELGDSAVYLCASSLAIQGGPQETQYFGPGTRLLVL.

The V gene is TRBV30, the J gene TRBJ2-5; perhaps TRBD2 as D (6 bases). Germline-derived CDR1 and CDR2 are GTSNPN and SVGIG (reference sequence). V was cut by 4 bases and J by 3 bases, with 15 bases left in between. This CDR3 comprises 14 residues. In DNA form, the CDR3 reads TGTGCCTGGATGTTGAGGCCGGGGGAAGAGACCCAGTACTTC. Residues: CAWMLRPGEETQYF.

V is TRBV19 and J is TRBJ1-6; weak D call: TRBD1 (6 bases). The CDR3 sequence is 16 residues long. Germline loops: CDR1 LNHDA, CDR2 SQIVND (reference sequence). The V end lost 6 bases, the J end lost 6 bases, and 18 bases lay between the germline ends. The DNA of the CDR3 is TGTGCCAGTAGCCCCTATAGCAGGGGTGCTAATTCACCCCTCCACTTT. Translating gives CASSPYSRGANSPLHF. Full variable domain (rest looked up from reference TRBV19 and TRBJ1-6): DGGITQSPKYLFRKEGQNVTLSCEQNLNHDAMYWYRQDPGQGLRLIYYSQIVNDFQKGDIAEGYSVSREKKESFPLTVTSAQKNPTAFYLCASSPYSRGANSPLHFGNGTRLTVT.

The V gene is TRBV10-3, the J gene TRBJ1-2, with 7 bases fitting TRBD1. Germline trimming cut 4 bases from V and 4 bases from J; bases unmatched to any gene: 9. The CDR3 has 15 amino acids. Germline CDR1 and CDR2: ENHRY and SYGVKD. The CDR3 here is CAISALDRPVYGYTF. The CDR3 DNA reads TGTGCCATCAGTGCCTTGGACAGGCCAGTCTATGGCTACACCTTC.